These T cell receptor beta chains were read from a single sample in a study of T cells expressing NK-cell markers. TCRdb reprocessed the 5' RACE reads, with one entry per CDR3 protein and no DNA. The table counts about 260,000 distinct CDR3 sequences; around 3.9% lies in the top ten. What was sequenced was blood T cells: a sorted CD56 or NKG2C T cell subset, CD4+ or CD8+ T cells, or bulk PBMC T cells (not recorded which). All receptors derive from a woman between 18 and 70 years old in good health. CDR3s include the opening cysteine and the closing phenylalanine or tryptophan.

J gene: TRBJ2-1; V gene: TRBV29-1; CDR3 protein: CSVVTSGRSYNEQFF
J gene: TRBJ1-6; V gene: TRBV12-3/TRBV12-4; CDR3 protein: CASSQGTGDSPLHF
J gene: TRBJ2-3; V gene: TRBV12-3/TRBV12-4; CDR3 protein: CASSLTGTRSTDTQYF
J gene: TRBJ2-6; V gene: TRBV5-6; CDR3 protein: CASSGQGGSGANVLTF
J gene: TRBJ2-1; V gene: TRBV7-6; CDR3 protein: CASSLEVTSSYNEQFF
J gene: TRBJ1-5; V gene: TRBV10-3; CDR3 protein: CAISESGQYSNQPQHF
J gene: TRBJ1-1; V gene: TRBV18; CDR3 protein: CASSPPPGGVTEAFF
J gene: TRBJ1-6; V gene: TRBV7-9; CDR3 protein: CASSPRDFYNSPLHF
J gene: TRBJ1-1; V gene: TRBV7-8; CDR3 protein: CASSLVGGAKTEAFF
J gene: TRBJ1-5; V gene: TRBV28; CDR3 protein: CASTSGWVDQPQHF
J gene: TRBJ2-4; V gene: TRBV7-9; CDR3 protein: CASSPLAEQYF
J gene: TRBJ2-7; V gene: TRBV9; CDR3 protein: CASSVGVELYEQYF
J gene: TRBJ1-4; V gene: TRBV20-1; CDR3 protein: CSAQVRTGTSNEKLFF
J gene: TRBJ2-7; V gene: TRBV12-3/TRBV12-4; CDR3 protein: CASRIQGFGEQYF
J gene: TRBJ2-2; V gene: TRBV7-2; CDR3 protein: CASSLVVGSGELFF
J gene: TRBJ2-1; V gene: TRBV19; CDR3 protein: CAISRGTSSYNEQFF
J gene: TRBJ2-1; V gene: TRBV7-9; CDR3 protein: CASSLSGTVHNEQFF
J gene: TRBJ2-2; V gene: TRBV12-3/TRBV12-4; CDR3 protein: CASSLRGEGTWELFF
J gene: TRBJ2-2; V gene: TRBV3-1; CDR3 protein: CASSKTSGGGELFF
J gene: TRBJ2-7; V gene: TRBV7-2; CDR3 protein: CASSLDGLAGANEQYF
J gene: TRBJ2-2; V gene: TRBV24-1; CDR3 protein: CATSDITGGSDTGELFF
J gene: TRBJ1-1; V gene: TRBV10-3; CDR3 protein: CAIREGHAAFF
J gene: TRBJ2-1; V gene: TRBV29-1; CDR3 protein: CSVGDRFAEQFF
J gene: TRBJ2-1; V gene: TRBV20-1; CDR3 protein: CSARPHDEQFF
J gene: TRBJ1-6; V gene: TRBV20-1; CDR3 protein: CSAMAAISYNSPLHF
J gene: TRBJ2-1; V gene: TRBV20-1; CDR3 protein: CSARKDRGRNNEQFF
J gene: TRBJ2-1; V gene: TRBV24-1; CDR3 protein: CATSDTGLAGVNRQFF